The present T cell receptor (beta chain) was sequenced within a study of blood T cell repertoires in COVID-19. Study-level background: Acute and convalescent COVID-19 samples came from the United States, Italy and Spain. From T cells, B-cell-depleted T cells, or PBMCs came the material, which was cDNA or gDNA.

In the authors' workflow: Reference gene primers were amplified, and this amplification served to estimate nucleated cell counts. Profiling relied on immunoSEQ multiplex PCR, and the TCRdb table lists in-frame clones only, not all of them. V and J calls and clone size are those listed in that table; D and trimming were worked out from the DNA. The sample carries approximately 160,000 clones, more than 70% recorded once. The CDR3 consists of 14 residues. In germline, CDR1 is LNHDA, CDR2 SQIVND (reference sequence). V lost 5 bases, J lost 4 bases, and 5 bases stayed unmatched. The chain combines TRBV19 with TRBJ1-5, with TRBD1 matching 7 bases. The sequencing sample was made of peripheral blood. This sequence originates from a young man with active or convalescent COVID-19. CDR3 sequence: CASSYQGENQPQHF. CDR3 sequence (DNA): TGTGCCAGTAGTTACCAGGGGGAGAATCAGCCCCAGCATTTT.